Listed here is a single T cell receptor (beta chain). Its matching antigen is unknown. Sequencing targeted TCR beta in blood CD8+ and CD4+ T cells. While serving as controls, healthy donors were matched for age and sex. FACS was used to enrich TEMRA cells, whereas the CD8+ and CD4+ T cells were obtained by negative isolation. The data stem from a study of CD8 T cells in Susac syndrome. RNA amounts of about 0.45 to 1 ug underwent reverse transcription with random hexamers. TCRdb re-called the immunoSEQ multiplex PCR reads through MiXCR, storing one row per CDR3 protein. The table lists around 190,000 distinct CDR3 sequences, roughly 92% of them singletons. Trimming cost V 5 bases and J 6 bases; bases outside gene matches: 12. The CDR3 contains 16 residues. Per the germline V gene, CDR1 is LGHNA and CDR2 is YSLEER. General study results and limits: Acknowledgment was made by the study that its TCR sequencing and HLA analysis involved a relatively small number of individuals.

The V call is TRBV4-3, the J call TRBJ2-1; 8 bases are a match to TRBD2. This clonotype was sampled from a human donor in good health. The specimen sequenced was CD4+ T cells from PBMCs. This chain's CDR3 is CASSSDQRGPSNEQFF. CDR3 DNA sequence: TGCGCCAGCAGCTCAGACCAGCGGGGGCCTTCCAATGAGCAGTTCTTC.